This T cell receptor beta chain stems from a study of siplizumab effects on memory and regulatory T cells. Per sample, roughly 9.5 x 10^4 TCR templates were assayed. The data were produced by immunoSEQ multiplex PCR, yet TCRdb's version contains in-frame clones alone and is incomplete. The table records around 72,000 clones, 91% of them present only once. This clone was found once. What it binds is unknown. CDR1 is SEHNR, CDR2 FQNEAQ, per germline (reference sequence). V lost 1 base, J lost 6 bases, and 6 bases stayed unmatched. The CDR3 is 15 residues long. Findings and limits, study-wide: The alloreactive clones that mapped to unstimulated subsets made up only a minor fraction. Siplizumab produced a significant drop in alloreactive sequences attributable to unstimulated CD4+ memory cells. Greater diversity than memory cells seemed evident in naive T cells, which also appeared to be major alloresponse contributors.

The sequence derives from a human donor in good health. This chain joins TRBV7-9 and TRBJ2-3; 8 bases line up with TRBD2. The specimen sequenced was CD8+ T cells sorted from blood. The CDR3 loop is CASSLVAGGRDTQYF. CDR3 DNA: TGTGCCAGCAGCTTAGTGGCGGGAGGTCGGGATACGCAGTATTTT.